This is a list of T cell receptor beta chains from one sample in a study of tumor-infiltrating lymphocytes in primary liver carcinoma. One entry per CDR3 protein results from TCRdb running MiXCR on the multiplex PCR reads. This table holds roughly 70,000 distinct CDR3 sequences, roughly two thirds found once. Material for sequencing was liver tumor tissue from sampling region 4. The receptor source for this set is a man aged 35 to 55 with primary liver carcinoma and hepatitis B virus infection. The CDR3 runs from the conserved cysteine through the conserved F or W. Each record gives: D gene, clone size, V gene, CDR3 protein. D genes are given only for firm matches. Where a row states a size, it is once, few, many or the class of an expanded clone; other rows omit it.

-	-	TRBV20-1	CSSEGTDTQYF
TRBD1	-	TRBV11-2	CASSIGGTVLGGYSF
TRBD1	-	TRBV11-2	CTSSQGTGRIYEQYF
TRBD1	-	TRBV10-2	CAISRDRGIDEQYF
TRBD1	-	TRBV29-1	CSAGDSGSTEAFF
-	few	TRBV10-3	CAISEIRQKRAYEHYF
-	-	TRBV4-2	CASSQDWTPNQSQHF
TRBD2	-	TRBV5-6	CASSYLLRETTYEQNF
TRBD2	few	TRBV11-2	CASSYPTVGGEQYF
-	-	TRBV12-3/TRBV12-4	CVSSLGRGFAQGIDYEQYF
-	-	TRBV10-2	CASRPGSGSYEQHF
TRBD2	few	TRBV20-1	CSATNVAGEVQETQYF
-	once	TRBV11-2	CASSLAAREYEQYF
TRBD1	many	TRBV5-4	CASSQDRVGEQYF
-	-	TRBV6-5	CTSSYSGISGTTRETQYF
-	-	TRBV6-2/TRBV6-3	CASSYGLASEQYF
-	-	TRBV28	CASSYYPTEQYF
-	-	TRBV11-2	CASSFAESNTGELSF
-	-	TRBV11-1	CASSTGGSSVGARTDTQYF
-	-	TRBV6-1	CASSEDRTTNYGYTF
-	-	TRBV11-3	CASSDTYSIQPQHF
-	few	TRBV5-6	CASSLGVAEQYF
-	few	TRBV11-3	CVSSSRFYNEQFF
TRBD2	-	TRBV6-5	CVGSLQAGGSALSYEQYF
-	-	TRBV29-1	CSVKGGPGEKLFF
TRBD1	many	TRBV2	CASKDRGYYGYTF
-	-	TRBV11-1	CPSSLAIGGRQFF
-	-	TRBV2	CASSENRAVSYEQCF
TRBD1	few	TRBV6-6	CASSYPDRGGNEQFF
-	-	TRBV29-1	CSERSGSGEQHF
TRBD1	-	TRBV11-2	CAGSPSRGLNTEAFF
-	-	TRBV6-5	CASTTEYSEQLF